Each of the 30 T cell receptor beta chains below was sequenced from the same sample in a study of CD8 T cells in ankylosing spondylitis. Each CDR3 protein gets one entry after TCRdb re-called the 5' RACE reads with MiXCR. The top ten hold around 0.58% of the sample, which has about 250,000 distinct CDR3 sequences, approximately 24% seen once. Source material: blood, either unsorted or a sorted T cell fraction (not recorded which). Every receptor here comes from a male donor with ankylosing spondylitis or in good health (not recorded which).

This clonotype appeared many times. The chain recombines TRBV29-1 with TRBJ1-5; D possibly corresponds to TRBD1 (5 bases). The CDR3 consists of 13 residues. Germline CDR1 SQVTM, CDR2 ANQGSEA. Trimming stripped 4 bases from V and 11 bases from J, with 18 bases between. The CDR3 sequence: CSVGGGIDRTQHF. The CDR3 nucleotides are TGCAGCGTTGGGGGCGGTATTGATCGCACCCAGCATTTT.

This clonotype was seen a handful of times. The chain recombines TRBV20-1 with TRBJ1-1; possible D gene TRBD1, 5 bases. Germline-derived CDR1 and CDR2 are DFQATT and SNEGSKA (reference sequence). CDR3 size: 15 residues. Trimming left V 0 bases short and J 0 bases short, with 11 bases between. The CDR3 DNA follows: TGCAGTGCTAGAGAGCGGGGCAGGTTGAACACTGAAGCTTTCTTT. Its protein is CSARERGRLNTEAFF.

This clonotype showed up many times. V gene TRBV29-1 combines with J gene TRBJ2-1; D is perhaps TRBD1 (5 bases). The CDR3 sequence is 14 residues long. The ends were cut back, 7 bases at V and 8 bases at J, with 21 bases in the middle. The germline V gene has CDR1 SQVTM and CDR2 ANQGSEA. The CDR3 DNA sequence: TGCAGCGCCGCGCTAGGCAGGGTGATGGATGAGCAGTTCTTC. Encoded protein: CSAALGRVMDEQFF.

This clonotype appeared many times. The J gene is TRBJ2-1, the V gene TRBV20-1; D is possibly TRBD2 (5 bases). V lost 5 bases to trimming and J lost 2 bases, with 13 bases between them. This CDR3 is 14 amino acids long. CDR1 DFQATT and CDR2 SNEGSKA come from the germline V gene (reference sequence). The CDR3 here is CSAEGRSAYNEQFF. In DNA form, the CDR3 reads TGCAGTGCTGAGGGCAGGAGCGCCTACAATGAGCAGTTCTTC.

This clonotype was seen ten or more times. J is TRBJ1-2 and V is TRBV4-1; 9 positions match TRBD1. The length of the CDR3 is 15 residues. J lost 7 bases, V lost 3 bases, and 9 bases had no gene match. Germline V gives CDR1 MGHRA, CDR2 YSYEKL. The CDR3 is CASSQVGQGKGGYTF. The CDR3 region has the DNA TGCGCCAGCAGCCAGGTGGGACAGGGTAAAGGTGGCTACACCTTC.

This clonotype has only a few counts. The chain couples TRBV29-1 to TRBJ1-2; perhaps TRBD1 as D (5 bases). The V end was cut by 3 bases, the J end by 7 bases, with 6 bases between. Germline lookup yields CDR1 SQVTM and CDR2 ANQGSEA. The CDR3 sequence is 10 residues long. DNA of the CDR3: TGCAGCGTTGACCAGGGTGGCTACACCTTC. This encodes CSVDQGGYTF.

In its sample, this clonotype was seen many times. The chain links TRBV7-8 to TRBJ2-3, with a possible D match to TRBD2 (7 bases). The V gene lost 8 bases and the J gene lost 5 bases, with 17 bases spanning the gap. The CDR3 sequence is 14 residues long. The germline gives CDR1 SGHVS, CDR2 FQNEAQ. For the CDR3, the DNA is TGTGCCAGCGGGCGCGGGGGCTCGGAAGATACGCAGTATTTT. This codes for CASGRGGSEDTQYF.

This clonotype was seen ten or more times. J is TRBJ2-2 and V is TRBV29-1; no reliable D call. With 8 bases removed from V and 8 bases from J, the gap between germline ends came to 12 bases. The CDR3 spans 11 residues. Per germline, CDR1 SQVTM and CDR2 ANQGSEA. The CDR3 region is CSYRSSGELFF. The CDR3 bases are TGCAGCTACCGATCGTCAGGGGAGCTGTTTTTT.

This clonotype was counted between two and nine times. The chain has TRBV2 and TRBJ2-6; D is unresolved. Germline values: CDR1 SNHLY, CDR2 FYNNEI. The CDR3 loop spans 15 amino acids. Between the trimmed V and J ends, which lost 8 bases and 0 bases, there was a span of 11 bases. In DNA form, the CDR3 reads TGTGCCAGCCGCTCGGAAAACTCTGGGGCCAACGTCCTGACTTTC. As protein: CASRSENSGANVLTF.

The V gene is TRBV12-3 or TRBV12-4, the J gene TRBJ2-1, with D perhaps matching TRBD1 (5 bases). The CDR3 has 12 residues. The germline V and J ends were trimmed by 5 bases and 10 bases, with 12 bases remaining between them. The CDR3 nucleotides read TGTGCCAGCAGTCCCGACAGCACCGAGCAGTTCTTC. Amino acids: CASSPDSTEQFF.

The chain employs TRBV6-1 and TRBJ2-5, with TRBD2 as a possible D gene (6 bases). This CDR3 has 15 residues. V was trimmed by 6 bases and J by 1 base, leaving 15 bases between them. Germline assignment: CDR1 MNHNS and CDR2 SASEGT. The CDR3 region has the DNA TGTGCCAGCAGCCCATTAGGAGGGTTCCAAGAGACCCAGTACTTC. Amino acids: CASSPLGGFQETQYF.

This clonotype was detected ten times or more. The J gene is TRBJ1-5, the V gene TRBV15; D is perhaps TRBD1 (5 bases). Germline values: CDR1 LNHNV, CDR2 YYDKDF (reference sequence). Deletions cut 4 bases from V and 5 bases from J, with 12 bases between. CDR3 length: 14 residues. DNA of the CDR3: TGTGCCACCAGCACAGGGACGGAGTATCAGCCCCAGCATTTT. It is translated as CATSTGTEYQPQHF.

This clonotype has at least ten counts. CDR3 sequence reads: CASSGTSGGNYEQYF. The DNA for the CDR3 is TGCGCCAGCAGCGGGACTAGCGGGGGAAACTACGAGCAGTACTTC. The chain has TRBV5-1 and TRBJ2-7; TRBD2 aligns across 14 bases. Germline assignment: CDR1 SGHRS and CDR2 YFSETQ. With 4 bases clipped from V and 3 bases from J, the junction kept 3 bases outside the gene matches. This CDR3 contains 15 residues.

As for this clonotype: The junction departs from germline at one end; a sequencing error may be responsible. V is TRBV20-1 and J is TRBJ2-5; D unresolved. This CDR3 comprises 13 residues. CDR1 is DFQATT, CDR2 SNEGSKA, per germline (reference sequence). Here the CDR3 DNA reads TGCAGTGCTATTTTGCCTCTCGGAGAGACCCAGTATTTC. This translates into CSAILPLGETQYF.

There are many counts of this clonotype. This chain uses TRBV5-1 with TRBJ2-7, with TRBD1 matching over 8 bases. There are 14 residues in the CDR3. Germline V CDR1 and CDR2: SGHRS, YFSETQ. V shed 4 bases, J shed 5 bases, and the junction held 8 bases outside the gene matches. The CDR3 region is CASSRDRPGDEQYF. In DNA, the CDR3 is TGCGCCAGCAGCAGGGACAGGCCTGGAGACGAGCAGTACTTC.

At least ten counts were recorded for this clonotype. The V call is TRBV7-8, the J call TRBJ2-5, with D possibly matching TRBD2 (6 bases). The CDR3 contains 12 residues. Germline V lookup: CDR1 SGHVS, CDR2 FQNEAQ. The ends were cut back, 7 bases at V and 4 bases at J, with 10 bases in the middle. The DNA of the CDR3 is TGTGCCAGCACCCCCGGGAGAGAGACCCAGTACTTC. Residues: CASTPGRETQYF.

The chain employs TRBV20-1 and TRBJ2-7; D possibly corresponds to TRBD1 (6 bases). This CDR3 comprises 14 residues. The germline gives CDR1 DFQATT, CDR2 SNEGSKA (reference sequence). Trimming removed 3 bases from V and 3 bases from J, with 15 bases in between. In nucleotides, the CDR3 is TGCAGTGCTAGCGGTTCCAGGGGAGTCTACGAGCAGTACTTC. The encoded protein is CSASGSRGVYEQYF.

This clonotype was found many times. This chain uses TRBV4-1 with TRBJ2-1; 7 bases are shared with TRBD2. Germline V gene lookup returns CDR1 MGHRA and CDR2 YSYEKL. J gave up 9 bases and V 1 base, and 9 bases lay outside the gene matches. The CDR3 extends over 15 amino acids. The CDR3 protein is CASSQGGLGGTEQFF. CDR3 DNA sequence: TGCGCCAGCAGCCAAGGGGGCTTGGGGGGGACTGAGCAGTTCTTC.

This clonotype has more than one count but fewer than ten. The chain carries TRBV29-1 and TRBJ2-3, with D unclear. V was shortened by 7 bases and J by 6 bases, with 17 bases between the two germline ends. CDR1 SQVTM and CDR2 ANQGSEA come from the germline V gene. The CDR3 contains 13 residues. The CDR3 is CSGRARLVDTQYF. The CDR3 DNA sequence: TGCAGCGGTCGGGCTAGATTGGTCGATACGCAGTATTTT.

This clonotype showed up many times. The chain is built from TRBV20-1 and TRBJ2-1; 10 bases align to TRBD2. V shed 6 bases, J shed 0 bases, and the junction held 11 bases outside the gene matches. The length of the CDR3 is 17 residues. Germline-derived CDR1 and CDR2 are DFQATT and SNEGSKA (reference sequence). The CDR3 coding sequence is TGCAGTGCATTCGCAGTAGCGGGGGGCCCCTCCTACAATGAGCAGTTCTTC. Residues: CSAFAVAGGPSYNEQFF.

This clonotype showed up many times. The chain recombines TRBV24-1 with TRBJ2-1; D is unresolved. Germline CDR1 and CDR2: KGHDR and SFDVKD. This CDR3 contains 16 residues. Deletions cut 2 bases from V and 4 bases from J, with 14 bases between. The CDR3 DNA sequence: TGTGCCACCAGTGATTCCATCCGTACGGTTTACAATGAGCAGTTCTTC. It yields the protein CATSDSIRTVYNEQFF.

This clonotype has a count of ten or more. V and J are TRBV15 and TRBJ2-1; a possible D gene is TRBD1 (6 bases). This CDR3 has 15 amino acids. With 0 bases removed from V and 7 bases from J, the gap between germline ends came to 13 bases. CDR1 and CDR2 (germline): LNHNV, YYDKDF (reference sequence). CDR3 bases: TGTGCCACCAGCAGAGAGGGGGCGAGTGAAAATGAGCAGTTCTTC. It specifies CATSREGASENEQFF. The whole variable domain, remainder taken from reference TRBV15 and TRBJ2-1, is DAMVIQNPRYQVTQFGKPVTLSCSQTLNHNVMYWYQQKSSQAPKLLFHYYDKDFNNEADTPDNFQSRRPNTSFCFLDIRSPGLGDTAMYLCATSREGASENEQFFGPGTRLTVL.

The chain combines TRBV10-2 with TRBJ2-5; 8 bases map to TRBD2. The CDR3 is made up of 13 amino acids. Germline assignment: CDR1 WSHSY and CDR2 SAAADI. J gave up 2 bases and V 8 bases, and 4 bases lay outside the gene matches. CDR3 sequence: CASGGGTQETQYF. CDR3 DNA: TGCGCCAGCGGCGGGGGGACTCAAGAGACCCAGTACTTC.

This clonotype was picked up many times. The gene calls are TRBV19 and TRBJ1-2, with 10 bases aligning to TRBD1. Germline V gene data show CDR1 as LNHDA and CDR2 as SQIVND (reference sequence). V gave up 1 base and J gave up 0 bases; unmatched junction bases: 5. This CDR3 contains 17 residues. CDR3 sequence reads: CASSIGQGAASNYGYTF. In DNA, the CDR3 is TGTGCCAGTAGTATAGGACAGGGGGCCGCATCTAACTATGGCTACACCTTC. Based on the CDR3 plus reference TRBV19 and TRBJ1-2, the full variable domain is DGGITQSPKYLFRKEGQNVTLSCEQNLNHDAMYWYRQDPGQGLRLIYYSQIVNDFQKGDIAEGYSVSREKKESFPLTVTSAQKNPTAFYLCASSIGQGAASNYGYTFGSGTRLTVV.

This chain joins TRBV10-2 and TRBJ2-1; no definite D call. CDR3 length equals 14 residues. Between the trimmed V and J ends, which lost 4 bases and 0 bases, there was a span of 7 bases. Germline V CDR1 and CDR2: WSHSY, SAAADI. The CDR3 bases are TGCGCCAGCAGTGGAGTGGGCTCCTACAATGAGCAGTTCTTC. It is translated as CASSGVGSYNEQFF.

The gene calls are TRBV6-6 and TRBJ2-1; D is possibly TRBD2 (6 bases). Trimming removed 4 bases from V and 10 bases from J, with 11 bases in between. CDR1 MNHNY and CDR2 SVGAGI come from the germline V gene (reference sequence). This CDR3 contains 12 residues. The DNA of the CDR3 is TGTGCCAGCAGTTCGCCGGGGGTGGAGCAGTTCTTC. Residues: CASSSPGVEQFF.

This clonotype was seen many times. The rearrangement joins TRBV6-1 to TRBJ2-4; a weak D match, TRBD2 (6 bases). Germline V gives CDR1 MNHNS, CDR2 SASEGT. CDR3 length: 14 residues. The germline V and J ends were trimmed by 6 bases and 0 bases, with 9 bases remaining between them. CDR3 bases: TGTGCCAGCAGCCCGGGAGTAGCCAAAAACATTCAGTACTTC. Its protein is CASSPGVAKNIQYF.

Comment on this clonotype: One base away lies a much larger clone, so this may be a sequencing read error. CDR3 region: CASEEGGTEAFF. The CDR3, as DNA: TGTGCATCCGAAGAGGGAGGTACTGAAGCTTTCTTT. The chain employs TRBV12-3 or TRBV12-4 and TRBJ1-1; D is uncertain. This CDR3 is built from 12 residues.

The CDR3 sequence is CASSYLDEKLFF. Written as DNA, the CDR3 is TGTGCCAGCAGTTATTTAGATGAAAAACTGTTTTTT. The gene calls are TRBV6-6 and TRBJ1-4; D remains unclear. CDR1 is MNHNY and CDR2 is SVGAGI in the germline V gene (reference sequence). The CDR3 spans 12 residues. Trimming pared 3 bases from V and 6 bases from J, leaving 5 bases between.

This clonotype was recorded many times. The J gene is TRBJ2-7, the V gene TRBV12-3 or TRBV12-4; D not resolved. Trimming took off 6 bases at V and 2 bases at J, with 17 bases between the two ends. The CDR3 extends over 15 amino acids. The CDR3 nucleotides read TGTGCCAGCAGCCCGTCGTGGGTTACGGCCTACGAGCAGTACTTC. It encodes CASSPSWVTAYEQYF.